Shown below are 30 T cell receptor beta chains from a single sample sequenced in a study of tissue T cells after allogeneic stem cell transplantation. The time point denotes: mouse harvest day 7 after allogeneic transplant. Mouse grafts combined 10^7 T-cell-depleted bone marrow cells with 10^6 splenic CD5+ T cells. Assay: immunoSEQ multiplex PCR; the TCRdb copy retains only in-frame clones and omits some. The data show thousands of clones, less than 60% seen once. The specimen was lymph node tissue. The receptor set was obtained from a female BALB/c mouse given C57BL/6 T cells with graft-versus-host disease after an allogeneic hematopoietic cell transplant.

For this clone: Gene names are the mouse ones. The sequenced fragment ends 1 residue before the CDR3 boundary, so the rest is inferred from the germline J gene. The rearrangement joins TRBV12-2 to TRBJ2-3; D gene ambiguous. V lost 0 bases, J lost 2 bases, and 5 bases lay in between. This CDR3 has 13 amino acids. Per the germline V gene, CDR1 is SGHLS and CDR2 is HYDKME. The sequenced CDR3 bases are TGTGCCAGCTCTCTCGAGTCTGCAGAAACGCTGTAT. This gives the protein CASSLESAETLY. The full-length CDR3 reads as CASSLESAETLYF.

This clone occurred a few times. Gene names denote mouse genes. The read terminates 1 residue before the CDR3 end, so the remaining end is supplied by the germline J gene. The chain joins TRBV1 to TRBJ2-1, with D hard to call. This CDR3 has 13 amino acids. V lost 3 bases and J lost 5, with 8 bases in between. CDR1 and CDR2 from the germline V gene are NSQYPW and LRSPGD (reference sequence). The CDR3 is CTCSARGDAEQFF. CDR3 DNA, as far as it was read: TGCACCTGCAGTGCCCGGGGAGATGCTGAGCAGTTC.

In the case of this clone: Here the gene names and germline are mouse. The read gets to within 1 residue of the CDR3 end, and the germline J gene fills in the rest. The chain is built from TRBV23 and TRBJ2-3; the table's D call, TRBD1, has no DNA check behind it. The germline V gene has CDR1 KGHTA and CDR2 FQNQQP. CDR3 length: 13 amino acids. CDR3 sequence reads: CSSSPVRAETLYF. The CDR3 bases that were read are TGCTCCAGCAGTCCGGTTAGGGCAGAAACGCTGTAT.

Comments on this clone: Gene names are the mouse ones. The read comes to an end 1 residue before the CDR3 does, leaving the germline J gene to fill in the end. The gene calls are TRBV13-3 and TRBJ1-1, with TRBD1 identical over 9 bases. CDR1 NNHDY and CDR2 SYVADS come from the germline V gene. Trimming removed 3 bases from V and 3 bases from J; junction bases left unmatched: 3. CDR3 length equals 14 residues. This CDR3 reads CASSGQGGDTEVFF. CDR3 bases read: TGTGCCAGCAGTGGACAGGGGGGGGACACAGAAGTCTTC.

About this clone: Mouse names are used for the genes. The read terminates 1 residue ahead of where the CDR3 ends, so the germline J gene completes it. The chain couples TRBV26 to TRBJ2-3; 8 nucleotides line up with TRBD2. Trimming took 2 bases from V and 2 from J; bases not matched to a gene: 0. The CDR3 runs 14 residues. CDR1 is KGHPV and CDR2 is FQNQEV in the germline V gene (reference sequence). CDR3 in amino acids: CASSLGGAAETLYF. Partial CDR3 DNA: TGTGCCAGCAGTCTGGGGGGGGCTGCAGAAACGCTGTAT.

As regards this clone: Mouse names are used for the genes. The CDR3 extends 1 residue past the end of the read, so its final part is completed from the germline J gene. The V and J genes are TRBV26 and TRBJ2-7; 9 nucleotides align to TRBD1. The germline CDR1 and CDR2 sequences are KGHPV and FQNQEV (reference sequence). Losses at the gene ends were 6 bases for V and 0 bases for J; bases not matched to a gene: 6. CDR3 length equals 15 residues. The CDR3 region is CASRPGQGISYEQYF. The CDR3 DNA, read in part, is TGTGCCAGCAGACCCGGACAGGGGATCTCCTATGAACAGTAC.

About this clone itself: Mouse names are used for the genes. The missing CDR3 end, 1 residue past where the read stops, is filled in from the germline J gene. The chain has TRBV3 and TRBJ2-5; 8 positions agree with TRBD2. This CDR3 has 14 amino acids. V lost 5 bases to trimming and J lost 6 bases; unmatched junction nucleotides: 7. CDR1 and CDR2 from the germline V gene are SNHLY and FYNGKV (reference sequence). The DNA read from the CDR3 is TGTGCCAGCAGCGCCACTGGGGGTAGGGACACCCAGTAC. Its protein is CASSATGGRDTQY. Given in full, the CDR3 is CASSATGGRDTQYF.

Regarding this clone: Each gene name is a mouse one. From the germline J gene comes the end of the CDR3, since the read stops 1 residue before it. The V gene is TRBV3, the J gene TRBJ1-4, with 12 bases aligning to TRBD1. Germline V gene data show CDR1 as SNHLY and CDR2 as FYNGKV (reference sequence). With 3 bases clipped from V and 8 bases from J, the junction kept 7 bases outside the gene matches. This CDR3 spans 16 amino acids. The CDR3 bases that were read are TGTGCCAGCAGCTTCACTCCGGGACAGGGGGCGGAAAGATTATTT. Protein sequence: CASSFTPGQGAERLF. The entire CDR3 protein is CASSFTPGQGAERLFF.

Judged by abundance, this clone is large (0.1 to 1%). Mouse germline and gene names are used. The CDR3 goes on 1 residue after the read ends, and that part is filled in from the germline J gene. This rearrangement joins TRBV16 to TRBJ2-3; D gene uncertain. CDR3 length equals 14 residues. From germline, CDR1 is SGHSA and CDR2 FRNQAP. The V and J ends lost 1 base and 2 bases respectively, with 7 bases between them. The CDR3 sequence: CASSLVGSAETLYF. The sequenced CDR3 bases are TGTGCAAGCAGCTTAGTTGGGTCTGCAGAAACGCTGTAT.

This clone was seen a few times. Gene names are the mouse ones. The read ends 1 residue shy of where the CDR3 ends; the end is completed using the germline J gene. V usage is TRBV26 and J usage is TRBJ1-4; D might be TRBD1 (6 bases). Deletions cut 1 base from V and 1 base from J, with 13 bases between. The V gene's germline CDR1 is KGHPV and CDR2 FQNQEV (reference sequence). This CDR3 has 17 amino acids. CDR3 DNA, as far as it was read: TGTGCCAGCAGTCTGTTTACAGGGACGGATTCCAACGAAAGATTATTT. It encodes CASSLFTGTDSNERLF. The whole CDR3 protein reads CASSLFTGTDSNERLFF.

About this clone itself: Mouse germline and gene names are used. The read halts 1 residue ahead of the CDR3 end, with the missing end drawn from the germline J gene. The chain is built from TRBV23 and TRBJ1-4. Germline loops: CDR1 KGHTA, CDR2 FQNQQP. The CDR3 sequence is 14 residues long. The sequenced CDR3 bases are TGCTCCAGCAGCCTCAAAATTTCCAACGAAAGATTATTT. As protein: CSSSLKISNERLF. The whole CDR3 protein is CSSSLKISNERLFF.

This clone is deemed medium-sized (0.01 to 0.1%). Gene names are mouse gene names. The read ends 1 residue early relative to the CDR3; the germline J gene fills the gap. The chain couples TRBV26 to TRBJ2-7, with no clear D. The V end was cut by 2 bases, the J end by 0 bases, with 8 bases between. Germline-derived CDR1 and CDR2 are KGHPV and FQNQEV (reference sequence). The CDR3 has 14 amino acids. Incomplete CDR3 DNA: TGTGCCAGCAGTCTGCCGGGCAGCTCCTATGAACAGTAC. It specifies CASSLPGSSYEQY. The entire CDR3 protein is CASSLPGSSYEQYF.

About this clone itself: Gene names refer to mouse genes. The read ends 1 residue shy of where the CDR3 ends; the end is completed using the germline J gene. V and J are TRBV3 and TRBJ1-2, with a weak D call TRBD1 (5 bases). Germline V gene data show CDR1 as SNHLY and CDR2 as FYNGKV (reference sequence). There are 13 residues in the CDR3. The V end was cut by 2 bases, the J end by 2 bases, with 6 bases between. This chain's CDR3 is CASSLPGNSDYTF. The covered CDR3 bases are TGTGCCAGCAGCTTACCAGGGAACTCCGACTACACC. The variable domain in full, with the rest retrieved from reference TRBV3 and TRBJ1-2, is GPKVLQIPSHQIIDMGQMVTLNCDPVSNHLYFYWYKQILGQQMEFLVNFYNGKVMEKSKLFKDQFSVERPDGSYFTLKIQPTALEDSAVYFCASSLPGNSDYTFGSGTRLLVI.

Note on this clone: Mouse gene names and germline throughout. The read falls 1 residue short of the CDR3 end, and the missing part is taken from the germline J gene. The V gene is TRBV26, the J gene TRBJ2-1, with D uncertain. Trimming took 5 bases from V and 0 from J, leaving 2 bases between them. Germline CDR1 KGHPV, CDR2 FQNQEV (reference sequence). This CDR3 has 12 amino acids. The CDR3 DNA, read in part, is TGTGCCAGCAGTTTTAACTATGCTGAGCAGTTC. It translates to CASSFNYAEQF. Given in full, the CDR3 is CASSFNYAEQFF. Supplemented by reference TRBV26 and TRBJ2-1, the full variable domain reads NSKVIQTPRYLVKGQGQKAKMRCIPEKGHPVVFWYQQNKNNEFKFLINFQNQEVLQQIDMTEKRFSAECPSNSPCSLEIQSSEAGDSALYLCASSFNYAEQFFGPGTRLTVL.

About this clone itself: The genes and germline here are from mouse. The CDR3 extends 1 residue past the end of the read, so its final part is completed from the germline J gene. The chain links TRBV19 to TRBJ1-1; 8 bases agree with TRBD1. The CDR3 totals 13 residues. V lost 4 bases, J lost 3 bases, and 2 bases stayed unmatched. Germline V gives CDR1 FNHDT, CDR2 SITEND (reference sequence). CDR3 in amino acids: CASSPGGYTEVFF. Incomplete CDR3 DNA: TGTGCCAGCAGTCCAGGGGGCTACACAGAAGTCTTC.

To note about this clone: Gene names and germline refer to mouse. The read ends 1 residue shy of where the CDR3 ends; the end is completed using the germline J gene. V is TRBV26 and J is TRBJ1-5, with a weak D call TRBD1 (6 bases). The CDR3 length is 14 residues. The V end lost 4 bases, the J end lost 4 bases, and 11 bases lay between the germline ends. CDR1 is KGHPV and CDR2 is FQNQEV in the germline V gene (reference sequence). The CDR3 region is CASSPGHQNQAPLF. CDR3 DNA (partial): TGTGCCAGCAGTCCGGGACACCAGAACCAGGCTCCGCTT.

A note on this clone: Mouse germline and gene names are used. The sequence runs out 1 residue before the end of the CDR3; the remainder is reconstructed from the germline J gene. The chain is built from TRBV19 and TRBJ2-4; 8 nucleotides line up with TRBD2. Germline values: CDR1 FNHDT, CDR2 SITEND (reference sequence). J gave up 0 bases and V 0 bases, and 3 bases lay outside the gene matches. CDR3 length equals 16 residues. The CDR3 here is CASSIAWGASQNTLYF. CDR3 DNA, as far as it was read: TGTGCCAGCAGTATAGCCTGGGGGGCCAGTCAAAACACCTTGTAC.

A word on this clone: The listed genes are named as in mouse. Read coverage stops 1 residue before the CDR3 terminus; the germline J gene supplies the remainder. The V call is TRBV16, the J call TRBJ2-2, with a tentative D call TRBD1 (5 bases). There are 15 residues in the CDR3. Trimming left V 0 bases short and J 0 bases short, with 5 bases between. Per the germline V gene, CDR1 is SGHSA and CDR2 is FRNQAP. CDR3 residues: CASSLDRANTGQLYF. The covered CDR3 bases are TGTGCAAGCAGCTTAGACAGGGCAAACACCGGGCAGCTCTAC.

Of note for this clone: The gene symbols are mouse symbols. CDR3 in amino acids: CASSQTGVERLFF. The CDR3 DNA, read in part, is TGTGCCAGCAGCCAAACAGGGGTCGAAAGATTATTT. This chain links TRBV14 with TRBJ1-4, with TRBD1 identical over 7 bases. The observed sequence ends 1 residue before the CDR3 terminus, with the missing tail filled in from the germline J gene. Trimming removed 5 bases from V and 7 bases from J; junction bases left unmatched: 5. The CDR3 is made up of 13 amino acids. Germline V lookup: CDR1 SGHDT, CDR2 FRDEAV. Full variable domain (remainder filled in from reference TRBV14 and TRBJ1-4): EAGVTQSPRYAVLQEGQAVSFWCDPISGHDTLYWYQQPRDQGPQLLVYFRDEAVIDNSQLPSDRFSAVRPKGTNSTLKIQSAKQGDTATYLCASSQTGVERLFFGHGTKLSVL.

Note on this clone: The genes are named according to mouse. The read stops 1 residue short of the end of the CDR3; the missing end is completed from the germline J gene. The chain is built from TRBV23 and TRBJ1-6; TRBD1 is the table's D call and was not checked against the DNA. TRBJ1-6 is marked as an open reading frame, function uncertain. Germline V gives CDR1 KGHTA, CDR2 FQNQQP. The CDR3 contains 15 residues. CDR3 loop: CSSSRQGTYNSPLYF. The sequenced part of the CDR3 DNA is TGCTCCAGCAGTCGACAGGGGACCTATAATTCGCCCCTCTAC.

Comments on this clone: The genes and germline here are from mouse. Sequencing ends 1 residue short of the CDR3 end; the germline J gene provides the rest. The gene calls are TRBV23 and TRBJ2-1; the table assigns TRBD1, which was not confirmed against the DNA. CDR1 and CDR2 (germline): KGHTA, FQNQQP. The CDR3 totals 14 residues. CDR3 DNA, as far as it was read: TGCTCCAGCAGTCAAGACAGTAACTATGCTGAGCAGTTC. Protein: CSSSQDSNYAEQF. The CDR3 as a whole reads CSSSQDSNYAEQFF.

This clone is deemed medium-sized. Any gene name here is a mouse gene name. The CDR3 end is not reached by the read, which stops 1 residue before it; the germline J gene fills it in. The J gene is TRBJ2-7, the V gene TRBV4; D gene uncertain. CDR3 size: 11 residues. Trimming removed 4 bases at V and 2 bases at J, with 3 bases between. The germline CDR1 and CDR2 sequences are LGHDT and YNNKQL (reference sequence). The DNA read from the CDR3 is TGTGCCAGCAGCTTAACCTATGAACAGTAC. Its protein is CASSLTYEQY. The complete CDR3 protein is CASSLTYEQYF.

This clone is categorized as medium-sized (0.01 to 0.1%). Gene names follow the mouse nomenclature. The read ends 1 residue early relative to the CDR3; the germline J gene fills the gap. The chain couples TRBV29 to TRBJ1-3; 7 bases are shared with TRBD1. CDR3 size: 15 residues. Germline V gene sequence: CDR1 MSHET, CDR2 SYDVDS. V lost 1 base and J lost 0; bases outside the gene matches: 0. CDR3 bases read: TGTGCTAGCAGTTTATACAGGGGTTCTGGAAATACGCTCTAT. Its protein is CASSLYRGSGNTLY. The full CDR3 sequence reads CASSLYRGSGNTLYF.

Comments on this clone: Gene and germline names: mouse. The read comes to an end 1 residue before the CDR3 does, leaving the germline J gene to fill in the end. V is TRBV23 and J is TRBJ1-6; the table's D gene call, TRBD1, was not cross checked with the DNA. TRBJ1-6 has ORF status, its function being uncertain. The CDR3 consists of 16 residues. Germline assignment: CDR1 KGHTA and CDR2 FQNQQP. CDR3 residues: CSSSHPGQGYNSPLYF. The CDR3 bases that were read are TGCTCCAGCAGTCACCCGGGACAGGGCTATAATTCGCCCCTCTAC.

On this clone itself: Gene and germline names: mouse. The read finishes 1 residue shy of the CDR3 end, and the germline J gene is used to complete it. The V gene is TRBV16, the J gene TRBJ2-3; D assignment may be TRBD1 or TRBD2 (6 bases each). V shed 1 base and J shed 0 bases, with 8 bases lying between them. CDR3 length equals 15 residues. Germline CDR1 reads SGHSA; CDR2 reads FRNQAP. Here the CDR3 reads CASSLGGLSAETLYF. The part of the CDR3 DNA that was read is TGTGCAAGCAGCTTAGGGGGGCTTAGTGCAGAAACGCTGTAT.

This clone was seen more than once but under ten times. The genes and germline here are from mouse. The read ends 1 residue shy of where the CDR3 ends; the end is completed using the germline J gene. This rearrangement joins TRBV5 to TRBJ2-3, with 8 bases aligning to TRBD1. The CDR3 loop spans 15 amino acids. The ends lost 2 bases at V and 4 bases at J; junction bases unmatched: 5. Germline V CDR1 and CDR2: LGHNA, YNLKQL (reference sequence). CDR3 loop: CASSQRQGKSETLYF. The CDR3 bases that were read are TGTGCCAGCAGCCAACGACAGGGGAAATCAGAAACGCTGTAT.

This clone appeared a single time. Germline and genes: mouse. From the germline J gene comes the end of the CDR3, since the read stops 1 residue before it. The chain is built from TRBV26 and TRBJ2-1, with 7 bases aligning to TRBD1. The CDR3 has 14 amino acids. Germline V gene data show CDR1 as KGHPV and CDR2 as FQNQEV (reference sequence). V trimming: 4 bases; J trimming: 3 bases; junction bases outside the gene matches: 3. The CDR3 region is CASSPQGVYAEQFF. The sequenced part of the CDR3 DNA is TGTGCCAGCAGTCCTCAGGGGGTCTATGCTGAGCAGTTC.

Concerning this clone itself: Mouse germline and gene names are used. The observed sequence ends 1 residue before the CDR3 terminus, with the missing tail filled in from the germline J gene. This rearrangement joins TRBV5 to TRBJ2-5; 11 bases agree with TRBD2. Germline V gives CDR1 LGHNA, CDR2 YNLKQL (reference sequence). V dropped 5 bases and J dropped 3; count of bases not matched to a gene: 1. This CDR3 is built from 14 residues. The CDR3 loop is CASSWDWGQDTQYF. Partial CDR3 DNA: TGTGCCAGCAGCTGGGACTGGGGGCAAGACACCCAGTAC.

Only one count was recorded for this clone. Gene names are mouse gene names. Read sequence stops 1 residue before the CDR3 end, and the germline J gene provides the missing end. The V gene is TRBV23, the J gene TRBJ2-5. The CDR3 spans 12 residues. The germline V gene has CDR1 KGHTA and CDR2 FQNQQP. This chain's CDR3 is CSSSQSRDTQYF. CDR3 DNA (partial): TGCTCCAGCAGTCAATCGAGAGACACCCAGTAC. The variable domain in full, with the rest retrieved from reference TRBV23 and TRBJ2-5, is DAAVTQKPRYLIKMKGQEAEMKCIPEKGHTAVFWYQQKQSKELKFLIYFQNQQPLDQIDMVKERFSAVCPSSSLCSLGIRTCEAEDSALYLCSSSQSRDTQYFGPGTRLLVL.

A remark on this clone: Gene labels here are mouse ones. Read coverage stops 1 residue before the CDR3 terminus; the germline J gene supplies the remainder. This chain links TRBV26 with TRBJ2-5; no firm D call. Germline lookup yields CDR1 KGHPV and CDR2 FQNQEV (reference sequence). Trimming took 0 bases from V and 3 from J, leaving 1 base between them. This CDR3 region has 12 residues. Partial CDR3 DNA: TGTGCCAGCAGTCTGTCACAAGACACCCAGTAC. This codes for CASSLSQDTQY. The CDR3 reads in full as CASSLSQDTQYF. The full variable domain, its missing parts supplied by reference TRBV26 and TRBJ2-5, is NSKVIQTPRYLVKGQGQKAKMRCIPEKGHPVVFWYQQNKNNEFKFLINFQNQEVLQQIDMTEKRFSAECPSNSPCSLEIQSSEAGDSALYLCASSLSQDTQYFGPGTRLLVL.